The T cell receptor (beta chain) described here comes from a study of shared clonotypes between healthy human individuals. Germline V lookup: CDR1 LNHDA, CDR2 SQIVND (reference sequence). V lost 4 bases to trimming and J lost 4 bases, with 13 bases between them. This CDR3 region has 14 residues. The assay was immunoSEQ multiplex PCR, and TCRdb's table has in-frame clones only and misses some. This table has 2 million to 2.5 million clones, 90% to 96% appearing once. The sequenced sample consisted of naive CD4+ T cells sorted from blood. The subset: CD45RA+ positively selected. The sequence was collected from a man aged 18 to 30 in good health. The rearrangement uses TRBV19 and TRBJ1-2; weak D call: TRBD1 (6 bases). CDR3 region: CASSTGEKIYGYTF. CDR3 sequence (DNA): TGTGCCAGTAGTACAGGGGAGAAAATCTATGGCTACACCTTC. Based on the CDR3 plus reference TRBV19 and TRBJ1-2, the full variable domain is DGGITQSPKYLFRKEGQNVTLSCEQNLNHDAMYWYRQDPGQGLRLIYYSQIVNDFQKGDIAEGYSVSREKKESFPLTVTSAQKNPTAFYLCASSTGEKIYGYTFGSGTRLTVV.